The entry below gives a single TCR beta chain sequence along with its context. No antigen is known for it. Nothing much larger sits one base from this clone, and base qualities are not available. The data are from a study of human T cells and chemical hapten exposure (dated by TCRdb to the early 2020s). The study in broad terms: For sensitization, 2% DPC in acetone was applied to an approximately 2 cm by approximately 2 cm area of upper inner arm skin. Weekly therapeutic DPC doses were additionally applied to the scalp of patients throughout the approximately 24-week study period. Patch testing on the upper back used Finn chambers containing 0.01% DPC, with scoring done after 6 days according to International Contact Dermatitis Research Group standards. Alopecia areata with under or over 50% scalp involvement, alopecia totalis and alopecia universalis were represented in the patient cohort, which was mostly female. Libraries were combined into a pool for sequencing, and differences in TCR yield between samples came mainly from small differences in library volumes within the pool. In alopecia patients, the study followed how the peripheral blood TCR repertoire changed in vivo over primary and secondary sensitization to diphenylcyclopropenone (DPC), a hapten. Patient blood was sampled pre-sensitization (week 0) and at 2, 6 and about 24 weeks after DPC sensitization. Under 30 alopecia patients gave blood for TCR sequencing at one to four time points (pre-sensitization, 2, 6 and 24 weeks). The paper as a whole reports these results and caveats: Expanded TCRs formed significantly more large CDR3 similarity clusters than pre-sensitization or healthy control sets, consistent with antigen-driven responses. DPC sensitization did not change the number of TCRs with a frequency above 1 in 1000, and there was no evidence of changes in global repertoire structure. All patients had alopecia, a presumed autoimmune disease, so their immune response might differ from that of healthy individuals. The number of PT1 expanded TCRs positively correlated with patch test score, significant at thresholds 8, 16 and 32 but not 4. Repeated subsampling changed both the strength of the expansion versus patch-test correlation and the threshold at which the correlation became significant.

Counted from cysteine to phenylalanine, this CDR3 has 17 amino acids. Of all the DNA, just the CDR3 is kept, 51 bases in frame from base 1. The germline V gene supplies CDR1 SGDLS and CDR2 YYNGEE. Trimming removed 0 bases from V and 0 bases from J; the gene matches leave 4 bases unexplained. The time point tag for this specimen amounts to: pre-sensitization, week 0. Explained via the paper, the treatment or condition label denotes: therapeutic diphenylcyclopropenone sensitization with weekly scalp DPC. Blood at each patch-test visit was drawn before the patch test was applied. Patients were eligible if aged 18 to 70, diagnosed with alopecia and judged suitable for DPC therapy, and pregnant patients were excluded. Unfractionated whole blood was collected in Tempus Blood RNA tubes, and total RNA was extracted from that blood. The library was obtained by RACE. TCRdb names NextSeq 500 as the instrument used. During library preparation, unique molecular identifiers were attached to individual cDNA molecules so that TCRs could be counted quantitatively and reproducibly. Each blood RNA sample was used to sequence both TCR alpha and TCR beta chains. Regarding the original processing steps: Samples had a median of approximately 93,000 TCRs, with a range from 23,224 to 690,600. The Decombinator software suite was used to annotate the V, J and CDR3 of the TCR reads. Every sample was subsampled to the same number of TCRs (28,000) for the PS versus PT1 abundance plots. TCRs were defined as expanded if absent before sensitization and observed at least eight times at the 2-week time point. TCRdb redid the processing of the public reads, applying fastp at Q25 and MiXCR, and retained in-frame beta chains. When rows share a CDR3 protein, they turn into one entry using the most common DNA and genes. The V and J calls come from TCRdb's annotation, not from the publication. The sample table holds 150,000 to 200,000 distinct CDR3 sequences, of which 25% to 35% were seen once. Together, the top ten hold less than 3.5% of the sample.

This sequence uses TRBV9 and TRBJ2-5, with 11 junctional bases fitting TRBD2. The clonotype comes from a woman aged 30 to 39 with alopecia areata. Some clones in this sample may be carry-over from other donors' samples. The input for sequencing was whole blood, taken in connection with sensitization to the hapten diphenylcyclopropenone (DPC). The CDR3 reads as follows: CASSVEASGGYQETQYF. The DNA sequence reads TGTGCCAGCAGCGTAGAGGCTAGCGGGGGGTACCAAGAGACCCAGTACTTC.